This TCR beta chain derives from a study of Ad26.COV2.S vaccination and SARS-CoV-2 variants. Study results and caveats: Placebo recipients and vaccine recipients were similar in non-spike TCR breadth.

The CDR3 is 14 amino acids. The germline CDR1 and CDR2 sequences are LNHDA and SQIVND (reference sequence). Deletions cut 6 bases from V and 4 bases from J, with 15 bases between. As to this clone: The antigen is unknown.

The data were produced by immunoSEQ multiplex PCR, yet TCRdb's version contains in-frame clones alone and is incomplete. The sample includes around 300,000 clones, roughly 89% of them seen just once. Treatment denoted: some 20 received Ad26.COV2.S at low or high dose, single or two shots; about 5 received placebo; per-sample allocation not given. At day 63 after the first vaccine or placebo injection, samples were drawn. SARS-CoV-2 spike from the Wuhan strain was encoded by the vaccine, an Ad26 vector. This receptor was taken from a person between 18 and 65 years old who received the Ad26.COV2.S COVID-19 vaccine or a placebo. The sequencing here drew on peripheral blood, taken in a trial of Ad26.COV2.S vaccine versus placebo. This chain links TRBV19 with TRBJ1-2; D is possibly TRBD1 (6 bases). The chain's CDR3 is CASSLSRGGYGYTF. DNA for the CDR3: TGTGCCAGTAGCCTTTCCAGGGGCGGCTATGGCTACACCTTC.